This is a list of T cell receptor beta chains from one sample in a study of post-analysis software for immune sequencing data. TCRdb recomputed calls from the PCR reads with MiXCR, one row per CDR3 protein. The sample includes 740,000 or so distinct CDR3 sequences, under 70% seen only once; the top ten take approximately 4.5%. The sequenced sample consisted of blood. These receptor sequences come from a girl aged 5-17 years with multiple sclerosis. The conserved cysteine and the conserved F or W are not part of the CDR3 here.

j_gene: TRBJ2-7
len: 15
v_gene: TRBV29-1
CDR3aa: SVVVRASGGIPYEQY

j_gene: TRBJ2-7
len: 14
v_gene: TRBV7-6
CDR3aa: ASSPGTVLPGYEQY

j_gene: TRBJ2-1
len: 15
v_gene: TRBV7-9
CDR3aa: ASSSITASGRADEQF

j_gene: TRBJ2-1
len: 13
v_gene: TRBV20-1
CDR3aa: SAPGLAGGRNEQF

j_gene: TRBJ2-3
len: 11
v_gene: TRBV20-1
CDR3aa: SAAGTGIDTQY

j_gene: TRBJ2-5
len: 13
v_gene: TRBV20-1
CDR3aa: SALGLADSYETQY

j_gene: TRBJ1-1
len: 11
v_gene: TRBV7-1
CDR3aa: ASSYGMNTEAF

j_gene: TRBJ2-6
len: 14
v_gene: TRBV6-1
CDR3aa: ASSERGASGANVLT

j_gene: TRBJ2-4
len: 13
v_gene: TRBV12-3/TRBV12-4
CDR3aa: ASSFDGFGKNIQY

j_gene: TRBJ2-1
len: 18
v_gene: TRBV7-2
CDR3aa: ASSRPWLRASGSPYNEQF

j_gene: TRBJ1-2
len: 14
v_gene: TRBV29-1
CDR3aa: SVGKVGDRANYGYT

j_gene: TRBJ2-7
len: 10
v_gene: TRBV12-3/TRBV12-4
CDR3aa: ASSNVLQVEY

j_gene: TRBJ2-7
len: 11
v_gene: TRBV7-2
CDR3aa: ASSEQGGYEQY

j_gene: TRBJ2-5
len: 12
v_gene: TRBV20-1
CDR3aa: SANRVGVGETQY

j_gene: TRBJ2-7
len: 13
v_gene: TRBV6-5
CDR3aa: ASSHSARTDYEQY

j_gene: TRBJ2-5
len: 14
v_gene: TRBV15
CDR3aa: ATSARLAGAQNSEY

j_gene: TRBJ2-1
len: 12
v_gene: TRBV12-3/TRBV12-4
CDR3aa: ASSLGVFYNEQF

j_gene: TRBJ2-1
len: 11
v_gene: TRBV12-3/TRBV12-4
CDR3aa: ASRPRGRDEQF

j_gene: TRBJ1-1
len: 10
v_gene: TRBV9
CDR3aa: ASSVADTEAF

j_gene: TRBJ2-2
len: 13
v_gene: TRBV28
CDR3aa: ASSALAGGPGELF

j_gene: TRBJ2-7
len: 13
v_gene: TRBV7-2
CDR3aa: ASSFGQGRGYEQY

j_gene: TRBJ2-5
len: 12
v_gene: TRBV7-9
CDR3aa: ASALIPLQETQY

j_gene: TRBJ2-2
len: 13
v_gene: TRBV20-1
CDR3aa: SARPSEENTGELF

j_gene: TRBJ2-3
len: 12
v_gene: TRBV10-1
CDR3aa: ASSGQGPADTQY

j_gene: TRBJ1-4
len: 13
v_gene: TRBV5-1
CDR3aa: ASSPSGGRGEKLF

j_gene: TRBJ1-1
len: 9
v_gene: TRBV2
CDR3aa: ASSTNTEAF

j_gene: NA
len: 11
v_gene: TRBV30
CDR3aa: AWRASREYEQY

j_gene: TRBJ2-5
len: 12
v_gene: TRBV10-3
CDR3aa: AIRDQLQGREQY

j_gene: TRBJ1-4
len: 14
v_gene: TRBV4-2
CDR3aa: ASSQALPGRREKLF

j_gene: TRBJ2-3
len: 15
v_gene: TRBV5-1
CDR3aa: ASSGLGAGGPSDTQY

j_gene: TRBJ2-1
len: 12
v_gene: TRBV7-9
CDR3aa: ASIEGGPSLQQF

j_gene: TRBJ2-7
len: 14
v_gene: TRBV7-2
CDR3aa: ASSPLPLAGGYEQY

j_gene: TRBJ2-2
len: 14
v_gene: TRBV5-5
CDR3aa: ASRRPGTGEAGELF

j_gene: TRBJ2-1
len: 13
v_gene: TRBV5-5
CDR3aa: ASSYSGRAVNEQF